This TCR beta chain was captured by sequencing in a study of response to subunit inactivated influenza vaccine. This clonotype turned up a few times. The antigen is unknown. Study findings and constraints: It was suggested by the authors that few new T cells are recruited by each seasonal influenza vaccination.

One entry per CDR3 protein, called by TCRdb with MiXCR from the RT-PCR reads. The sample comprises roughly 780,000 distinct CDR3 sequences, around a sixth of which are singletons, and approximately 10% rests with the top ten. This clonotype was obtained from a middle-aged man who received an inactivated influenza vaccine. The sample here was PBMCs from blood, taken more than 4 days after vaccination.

This chain's CDR3 is CSARAGVGYEQYF. The CDR3, as DNA: TGCAGTGCTAGAGCCGGGGTTGGTTACGAGCAGTACTTC. The chain links TRBV20-1 to TRBJ2-7, with D possibly being TRBD2 (5 bases). Per germline, CDR1 DFQATT and CDR2 SNEGSKA (reference sequence). This CDR3 spans 13 amino acids. V lost 1 base to trimming and J lost 4 bases, with 11 bases between them.